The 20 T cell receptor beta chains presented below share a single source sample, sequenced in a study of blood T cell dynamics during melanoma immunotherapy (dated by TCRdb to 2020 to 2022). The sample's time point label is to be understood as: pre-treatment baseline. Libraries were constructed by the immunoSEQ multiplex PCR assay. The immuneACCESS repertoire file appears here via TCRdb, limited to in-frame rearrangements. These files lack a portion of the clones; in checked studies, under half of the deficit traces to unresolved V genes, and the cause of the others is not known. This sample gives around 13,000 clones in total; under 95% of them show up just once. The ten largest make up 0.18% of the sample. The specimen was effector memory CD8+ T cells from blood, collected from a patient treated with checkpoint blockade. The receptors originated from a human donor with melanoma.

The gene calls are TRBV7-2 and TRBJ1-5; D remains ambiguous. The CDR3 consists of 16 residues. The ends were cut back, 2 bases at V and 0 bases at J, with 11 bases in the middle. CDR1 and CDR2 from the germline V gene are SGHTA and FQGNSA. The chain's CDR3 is CASSLSLWASNQPQHF. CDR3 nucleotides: TGTGCCAGCAGCTTAAGTCTTTGGGCTAGCAATCAGCCCCAGCATTTT.

CDR3 nucleotides: TGTGCCAGTAGTATAAAGACAGGTCGTTTTGAAGCTTTCTTT. Its protein product is CASSIKTGRFEAFF. This chain uses TRBV19 with TRBJ1-1; tentatively, D is TRBD1 (6 bases). Germline CDR1 reads LNHDA; CDR2 reads SQIVND (reference sequence). This CDR3 contains 14 residues. Trimming shortened V by 2 bases and J by 7 bases, and 14 bases separated the two germline ends.

Here the CDR3 reads CASSVEEGLEAFF. The CDR3 region has the DNA TGTGCCAGCAGCGTAGAGGAGGGGTTAGAAGCTTTCTTT. V and J are TRBV9 and TRBJ1-1, with D tentatively TRBD1 (5 bases). V lost 0 bases to trimming and J lost 8 bases, with 11 bases between them. Germline CDR1 reads SGDLS; CDR2 reads YYNGEE. This CDR3 is 13 amino acids long.

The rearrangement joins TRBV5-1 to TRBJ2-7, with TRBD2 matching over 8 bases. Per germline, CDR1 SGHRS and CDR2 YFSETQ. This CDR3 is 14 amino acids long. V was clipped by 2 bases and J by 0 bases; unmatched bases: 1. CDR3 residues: CASSFSGSSYEQYF. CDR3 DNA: TGCGCCAGCAGCTTCAGCGGGAGCTCCTACGAGCAGTACTTC. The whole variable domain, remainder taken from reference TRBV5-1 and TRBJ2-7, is KAGVTQTPRYLIKTRGQQVTLSCSPISGHRSVSWYQQTPGQGLQFLFEYFSETQRNKGNFPGRFSGRQFSNSRSEMNVSTLELGDSALYLCASSFSGSSYEQYFGPGTRLTVT.

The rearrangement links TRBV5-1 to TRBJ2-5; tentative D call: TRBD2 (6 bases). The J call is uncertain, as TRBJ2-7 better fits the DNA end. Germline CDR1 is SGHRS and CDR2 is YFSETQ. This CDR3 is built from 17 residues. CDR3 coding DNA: TGCGCCAGCAGCTTGGACGCCGGGGACTCTGGCCTATACGAGCAGTACTTC. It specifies CASSLDAGDSGLYEQYF.

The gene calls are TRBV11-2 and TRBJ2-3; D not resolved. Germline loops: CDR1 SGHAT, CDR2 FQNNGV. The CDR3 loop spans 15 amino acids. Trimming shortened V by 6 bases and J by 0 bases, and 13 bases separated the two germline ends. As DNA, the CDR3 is TGTGCCAGCAGTTCCCGGACGATTAGCACAGATACGCAGTATTTT. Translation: CASSSRTISTDTQYF.

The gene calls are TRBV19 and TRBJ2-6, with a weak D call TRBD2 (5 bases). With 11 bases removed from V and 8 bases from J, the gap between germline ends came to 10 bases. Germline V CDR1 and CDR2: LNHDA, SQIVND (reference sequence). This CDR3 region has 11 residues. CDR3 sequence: CASRGPNVLTF. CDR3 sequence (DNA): TGTGCCTCCCGCGGGCCCAACGTCCTGACTTTC.

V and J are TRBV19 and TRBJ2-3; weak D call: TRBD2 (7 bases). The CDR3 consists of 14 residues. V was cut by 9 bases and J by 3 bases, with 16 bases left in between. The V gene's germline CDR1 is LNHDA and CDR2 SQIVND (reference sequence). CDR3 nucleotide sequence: TGTGCCAGCGACGACAGGCGGGAGACAGATACGCAGTATTTT. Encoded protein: CASDDRRETDTQYF.

The CDR3 nucleotides read TGCGCCAGCAGCCAGGTCGGTTACTGGGAGCAGTACTTC. This translates into CASSQVGYWEQYF. The rearrangement joins TRBV5-1 to TRBJ2-5, with D possibly TRBD2 on 5 matching bases. The CDR3 runs 13 residues. The germline V gene has CDR1 SGHRS and CDR2 YFSETQ. V was cut by 4 bases and J by 11 bases, with 18 bases left in between.

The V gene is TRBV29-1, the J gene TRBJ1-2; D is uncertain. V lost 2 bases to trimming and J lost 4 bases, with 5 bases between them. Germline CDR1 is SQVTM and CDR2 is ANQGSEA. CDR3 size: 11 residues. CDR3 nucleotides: TGCAGCGTTGAAAGCAGCTATGGCTACACCTTC. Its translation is CSVESSYGYTF.

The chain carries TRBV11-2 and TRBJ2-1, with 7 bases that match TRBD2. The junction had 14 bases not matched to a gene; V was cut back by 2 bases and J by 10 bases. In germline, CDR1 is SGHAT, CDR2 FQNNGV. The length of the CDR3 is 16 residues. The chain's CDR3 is CASSLTGGPNLGEQFF. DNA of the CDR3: TGTGCCAGCAGCTTAACGGGGGGTCCTAACCTTGGCGAGCAGTTCTTC.

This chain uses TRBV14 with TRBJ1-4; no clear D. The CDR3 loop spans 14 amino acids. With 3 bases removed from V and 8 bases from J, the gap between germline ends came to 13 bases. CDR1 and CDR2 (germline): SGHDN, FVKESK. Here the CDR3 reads CASSQSPGSEKLFF. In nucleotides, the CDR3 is TGTGCCAGCAGCCAGAGCCCCGGGAGCGAAAAACTGTTTTTT.

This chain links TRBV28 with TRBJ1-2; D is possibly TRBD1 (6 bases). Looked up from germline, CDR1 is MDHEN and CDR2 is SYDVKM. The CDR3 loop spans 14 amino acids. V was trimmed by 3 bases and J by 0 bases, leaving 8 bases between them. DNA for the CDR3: TGTGCCAGCAGTTTGAAGGGGGCTAACTATGGCTACACCTTC. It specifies CASSLKGANYGYTF.

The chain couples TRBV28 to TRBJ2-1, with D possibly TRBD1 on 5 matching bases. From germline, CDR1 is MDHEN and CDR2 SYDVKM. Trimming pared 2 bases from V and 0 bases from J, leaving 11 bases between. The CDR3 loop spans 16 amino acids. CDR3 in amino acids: CASSLRGLSSYNEQFF. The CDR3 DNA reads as TGTGCCAGCAGTTTAAGGGGTCTCAGCTCCTACAATGAGCAGTTCTTC.

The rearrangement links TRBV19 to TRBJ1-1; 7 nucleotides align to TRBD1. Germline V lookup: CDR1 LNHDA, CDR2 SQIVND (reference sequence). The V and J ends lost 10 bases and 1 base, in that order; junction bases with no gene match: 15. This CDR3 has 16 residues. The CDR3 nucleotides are TGTGCCAAAGGGACAGCAGCTTCATCGGGGAACACTGAAGCTTTCTTT. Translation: CAKGTAASSGNTEAFF. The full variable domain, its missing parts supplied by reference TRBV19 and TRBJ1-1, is DGGITQSPKYLFRKEGQNVTLSCEQNLNHDAMYWYRQDPGQGLRLIYYSQIVNDFQKGDIAEGYSVSREKKESFPLTVTSAQKNPTAFYLCAKGTAASSGNTEAFFGQGTRLTVV.

Here the CDR3 DNA reads TGTGCCTGGAGTACCGGTGAGCAGTTCTTC. Its translation: CAWSTGEQFF. This chain links TRBV30 with TRBJ2-1; D remains unclear. Looked up from germline, CDR1 is GTSNPN and CDR2 is SVGIG (reference sequence). The CDR3 is 10 amino acids. Trimming shortened V by 2 bases and J by 9 bases, and 5 bases separated the two germline ends.

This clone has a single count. The CDR3 protein is CASSPSALNTEAFF. In DNA, the CDR3 is TGTGCCAGCTCACCCTCGGCCCTGAACACTGAAGCTTTCTTT. The chain recombines TRBV18 with TRBJ1-1; the D is unclear. Germline V CDR1 and CDR2: KGHSH, LQKENI. Trimming pared 3 bases from V and 0 bases from J, leaving 8 bases between. CDR3 size: 14 residues.

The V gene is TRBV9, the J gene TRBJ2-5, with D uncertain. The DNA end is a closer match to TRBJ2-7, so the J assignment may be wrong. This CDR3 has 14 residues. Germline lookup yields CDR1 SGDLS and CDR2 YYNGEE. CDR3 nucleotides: TGTGCCAGCAGCGTATGGGAACAGAGCTACGAGCAGTACTTC. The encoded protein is CASSVWEQSYEQYF.

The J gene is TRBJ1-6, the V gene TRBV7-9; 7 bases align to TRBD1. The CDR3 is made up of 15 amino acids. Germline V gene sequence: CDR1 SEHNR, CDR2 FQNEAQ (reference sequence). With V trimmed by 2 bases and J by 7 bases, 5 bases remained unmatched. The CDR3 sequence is CASSLNRGGNSPLHF. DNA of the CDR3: TGTGCCAGCAGCTTAAACAGGGGCGGGAATTCACCCCTCCACTTT.

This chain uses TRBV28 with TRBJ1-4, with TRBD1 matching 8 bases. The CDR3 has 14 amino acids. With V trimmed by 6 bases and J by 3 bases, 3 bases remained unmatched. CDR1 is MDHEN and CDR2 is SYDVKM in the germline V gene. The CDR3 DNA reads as TGTGCCAGCAGATACAGGGGGTCTAATGAAAAACTGTTTTTT. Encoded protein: CASRYRGSNEKLFF.